This T cell receptor beta chain was identified in a study of blood T cell repertoires in COVID-19. Some clones are missing from TCRdb's copy, which holds only in-frame ones; the method was immunoSEQ multiplex PCR. The sample consists of a few hundred thousand clones, 88% of them appearing once. Specimen: PBMCs or T cells enriched from blood (not recorded which). The sequence was obtained from a woman between 40 and 55 years old who had recovered from COVID-19.

The CDR3 DNA reads TGCAGTGCTAGTTCCCCCCGGGGGGACCAGCCCCAGCATTTT. It specifies CSASSPRGDQPQHF. The chain links TRBV20-1 to TRBJ1-5; D is possibly TRBD1 (5 bases). V was shortened by 3 bases and J by 7 bases, with 16 bases between the two germline ends. Germline V CDR1 and CDR2: DFQATT, SNEGSKA (reference sequence). This CDR3 is built from 14 residues.